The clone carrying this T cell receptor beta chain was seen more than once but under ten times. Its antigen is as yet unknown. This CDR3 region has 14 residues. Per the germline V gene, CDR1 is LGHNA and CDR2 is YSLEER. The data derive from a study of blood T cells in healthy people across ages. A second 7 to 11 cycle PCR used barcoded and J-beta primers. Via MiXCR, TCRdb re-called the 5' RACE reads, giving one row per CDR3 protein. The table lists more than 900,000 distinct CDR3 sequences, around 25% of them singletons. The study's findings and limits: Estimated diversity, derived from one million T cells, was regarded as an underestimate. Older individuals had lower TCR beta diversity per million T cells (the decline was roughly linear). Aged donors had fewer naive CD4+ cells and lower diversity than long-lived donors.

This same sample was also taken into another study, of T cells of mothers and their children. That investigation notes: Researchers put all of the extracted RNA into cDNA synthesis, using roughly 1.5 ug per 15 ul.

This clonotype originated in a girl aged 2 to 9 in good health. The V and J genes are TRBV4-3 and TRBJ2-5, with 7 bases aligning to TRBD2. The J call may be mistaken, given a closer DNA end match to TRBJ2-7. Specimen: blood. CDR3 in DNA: TGCGCCAGCAGCCCTGAGCGGGGAAGCTACGAGCAGTACTTC. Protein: CASSPERGSYEQYF.